This T cell receptor beta chain came from a study of T cell repertoires in cytomegalovirus infection. Study at large: Alongside well-studied HLA-B-restricted CMV epitopes, recently identified HLA-C-restricted CMV epitopes were also used. Matching HLA type and CMV infection were both indicated by public TCR beta signatures. The study's findings and limits: The cumulative frequency of public TCR beta families distinguished individuals who carried CMV together with the relevant HLA. Across the ex vivo response, the dominant clonotypes were HLA-C-restricted CMV-specific TCR beta clonotypes.

This clonotype was picked up one time. Its cognate antigen is unknown. The CDR3 contains 18 residues. The V segment lost 0 bases and the J segment 5 bases; nucleotides outside the gene matches: 7. Germline V lookup: CDR1 SGDLS, CDR2 YYNGEE. TCRdb re-derived calls from the reads in MiXCR, one entry per CDR3 protein. Of about 770,000 distinct CDR3 sequences listed, about 29% are singletons. The TCR originated in a human donor in good health (CMV status not recorded). Some clones in this sample may be carry-over from other donors' samples. Sequenced material: cultured CD8+ T cells from PBMCs, taken from culture after CMV antigen stimulation. The V and J genes are TRBV9 and TRBJ2-3, with TRBD2 matching 15 bases. The CDR3 DNA reads as TGTGCCAGCAGCGTAGGCGGACTAGCGGGGGGGCTCAGAGATACGCAGTATTTT. Its translation is CASSVGGLAGGLRDTQYF.